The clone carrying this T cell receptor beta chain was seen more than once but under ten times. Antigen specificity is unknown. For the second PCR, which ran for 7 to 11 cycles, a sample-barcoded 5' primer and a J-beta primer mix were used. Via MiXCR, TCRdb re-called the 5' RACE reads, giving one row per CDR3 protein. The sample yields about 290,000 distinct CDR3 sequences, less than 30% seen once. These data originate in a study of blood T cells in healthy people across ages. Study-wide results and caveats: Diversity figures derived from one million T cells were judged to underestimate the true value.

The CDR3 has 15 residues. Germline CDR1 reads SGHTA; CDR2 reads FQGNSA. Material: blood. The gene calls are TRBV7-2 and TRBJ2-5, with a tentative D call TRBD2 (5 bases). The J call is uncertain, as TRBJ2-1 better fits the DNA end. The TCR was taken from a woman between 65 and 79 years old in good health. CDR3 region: CASSFLTGSANEQFF. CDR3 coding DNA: TGTGCCAGCAGCTTCCTTACGGGTAGCGCGAATGAGCAGTTCTTC.